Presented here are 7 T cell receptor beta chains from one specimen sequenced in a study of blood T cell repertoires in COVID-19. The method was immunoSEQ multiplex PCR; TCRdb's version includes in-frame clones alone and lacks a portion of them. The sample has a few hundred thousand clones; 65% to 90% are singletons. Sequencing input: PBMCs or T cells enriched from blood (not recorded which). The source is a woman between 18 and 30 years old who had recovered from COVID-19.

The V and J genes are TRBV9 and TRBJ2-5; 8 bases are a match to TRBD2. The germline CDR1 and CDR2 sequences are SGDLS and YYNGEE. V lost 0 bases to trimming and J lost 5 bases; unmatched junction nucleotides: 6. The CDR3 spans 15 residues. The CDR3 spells CASSVDGRALETQYF. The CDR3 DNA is TGTGCCAGCAGCGTAGACGGGAGGGCCTTGGAGACCCAGTACTTC.

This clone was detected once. CDR3 coding DNA: TGTGCCTGGACCCCTAGGAGGGGTCTTTACAATGAGCAGTTCTTC. Protein sequence: CAWTPRRGLYNEQFF. This sequence joins TRBV30 and TRBJ2-1; the D gene is possibly TRBD2 (6 bases). Germline V CDR1 and CDR2: GTSNPN, SVGIG (reference sequence). The CDR3 totals 15 residues. V dropped 4 bases and J dropped 4 bases, with 17 bases sitting between them.

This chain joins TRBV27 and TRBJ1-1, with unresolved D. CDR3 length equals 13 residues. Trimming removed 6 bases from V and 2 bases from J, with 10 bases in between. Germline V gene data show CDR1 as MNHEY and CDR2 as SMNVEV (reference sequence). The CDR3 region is CASSRYVNTEAFF. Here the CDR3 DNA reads TGTGCCAGCAGCCGCTACGTAAACACTGAAGCTTTCTTT.

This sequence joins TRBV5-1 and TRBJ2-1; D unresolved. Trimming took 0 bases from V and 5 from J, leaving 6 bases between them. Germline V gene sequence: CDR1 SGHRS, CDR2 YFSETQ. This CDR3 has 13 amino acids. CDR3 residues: CASSLGADNEQFF. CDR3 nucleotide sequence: TGCGCCAGCAGCTTGGGCGCCGACAATGAGCAGTTCTTC.

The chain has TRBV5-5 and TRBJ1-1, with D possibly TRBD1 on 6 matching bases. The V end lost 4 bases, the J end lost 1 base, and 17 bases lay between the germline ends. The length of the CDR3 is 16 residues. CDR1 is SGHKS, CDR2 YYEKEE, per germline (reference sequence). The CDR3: CASSTHQGSGNTEAFF. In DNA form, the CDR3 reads TGTGCCAGCAGCACGCACCAGGGGAGTGGGAACACTGAAGCTTTCTTT.

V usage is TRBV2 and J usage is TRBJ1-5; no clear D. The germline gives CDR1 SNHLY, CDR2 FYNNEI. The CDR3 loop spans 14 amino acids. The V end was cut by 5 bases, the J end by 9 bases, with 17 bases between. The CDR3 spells CASSWVPGWRPQHF. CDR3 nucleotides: TGTGCCAGCAGTTGGGTGCCGGGATGGAGGCCCCAGCATTTT.

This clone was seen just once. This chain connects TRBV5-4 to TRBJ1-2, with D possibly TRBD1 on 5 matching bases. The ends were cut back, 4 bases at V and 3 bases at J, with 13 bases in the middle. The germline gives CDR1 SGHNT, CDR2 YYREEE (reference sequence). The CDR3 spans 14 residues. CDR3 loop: CASSILGQHYGYTF. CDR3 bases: TGTGCCAGCAGCATCCTGGGGCAGCACTATGGCTACACCTTC. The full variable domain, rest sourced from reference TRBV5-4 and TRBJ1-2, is ETGVTQSPTHLIKTRGQQVTLRCSSQSGHNTVSWYQQALGQGPQFIFQYYREEENGRGNFPPRFSGLQFPNYSSELNVNALELDDSALYLCASSILGQHYGYTFGSGTRLTVV.